The T cell receptor beta chain described here comes from a study of brain T cells in children with intractable seizures. Study-wide results and caveats: Clones missing pre-surgery may reflect undersampling of that blood sample. Only CDR3 sequence similarity suggested viral specificity, without known HCMV serostatus.

Time point noted: blood from clinic visit 5 months post-surgery; TSC patient then seizure free. Sequencing was limited to surgery cases with top T cell transcript signatures in brain tissue. At least one anti-epileptic drug was given before surgery. This clone was seen only once. What it binds is unknown. Repertoires were generated with immunoSEQ multiplex PCR, while TCRdb's copy carries only in-frame clones and drops some. The repertoire includes 340,000 or so clones, over 90% of them detected once, and roughly 5.8% sits in the top ten. In germline, CDR1 is MNHEY, CDR2 SMNVEV (reference sequence). V was trimmed by 0 bases and J by 3 bases, leaving 14 bases between them. This CDR3 region has 17 residues.

The V and J genes are TRBV27 and TRBJ1-4; tentatively, D is TRBD1 (6 bases). This sequence was found in a boy less than two years old with tuberous sclerosis and intractable seizures. The source was peripheral blood, collected around 5 months after surgery. CDR3 nucleotides: TGTGCCAGCAGTTTATCGGGCAGGGGTCTGTCTAATGAAAAACTGTTTTTT. Its protein is CASSLSGRGLSNEKLFF.